These 13 T cell receptor beta chains were sequenced from one sample in a study of blood T cell repertoires in COVID-19. The table came from immunoSEQ multiplex PCR; TCRdb's copy has only in-frame clones and leaves some out. The sample consists of 60,000 to 75,000 clones, 88% of them appearing once. Source material: peripheral blood. These receptors were obtained from a human donor in a cohort sampled during active COVID-19.

This clone was observed once. V gene TRBV5-1 combines with J gene TRBJ2-1, with a possible D match to TRBD2 (5 bases). The CDR3 runs to 13 residues. The germline gives CDR1 SGHRS, CDR2 YFSETQ. The V gene lost 0 bases and the J gene lost 10 bases, with 11 bases spanning the gap. The CDR3 loop reads CASSLEEAVEQFF. CDR3 coding DNA: TGCGCCAGCAGCTTGGAAGAAGCGGTCGAGCAGTTCTTC.

The rearrangement links TRBV7-2 to TRBJ1-2; a possible D gene is TRBD1 (5 bases). The CDR3 is 13 residues long. Trimming shortened V by 5 bases and J by 5 bases, and 12 bases separated the two germline ends. The V gene's germline CDR1 is SGHTA and CDR2 FQGNSA. DNA of the CDR3: TGTGCCAGCAGCGGGACTCCCCAATATGGCTACACCTTC. Its protein is CASSGTPQYGYTF.

The chain recombines TRBV7-2 with TRBJ2-3, with D possibly being TRBD2 (6 bases). The length of the CDR3 is 16 residues. Trimming left V 5 bases short and J 7 bases short, with 22 bases between. Germline-derived CDR1 and CDR2 are SGHTA and FQGNSA. The CDR3 here is CASSVSVGGSGYTQYF. The CDR3 region has the DNA TGTGCCAGCAGCGTTAGCGTGGGGGGTTCTGGATATACGCAGTATTTT.

The V call is TRBV5-1, the J call TRBJ2-7, with D maybe TRBD1 (5 bases). Between the trimmed V and J ends, which lost 1 base and 0 bases, there was a span of 11 bases. The CDR3 has 15 amino acids. Germline loops: CDR1 SGHRS, CDR2 YFSETQ. The CDR3: CASSLMGRASYEQYF. CDR3 coding DNA: TGCGCCAGCAGCTTGATGGGCAGGGCCTCCTACGAGCAGTACTTC.

This chain connects TRBV7-2 to TRBJ2-7; 7 bases fit TRBD1. Germline lookup yields CDR1 SGHTA and CDR2 FQGNSA. The CDR3 totals 16 residues. Trimming cost V 5 bases and J 0 bases; bases outside gene matches: 10. CDR3 coding DNA: TGTGCCAGCAGCCCATCGACAGGGTCCCTCTCCTACGAGCAGTACTTC. Translation gives CASSPSTGSLSYEQYF.

V and J are TRBV19 and TRBJ2-2; maybe TRBD1 (6 bases). Trimming took 3 bases from V and 5 from J, leaving 16 bases between them. The CDR3 contains 16 residues. Per germline, CDR1 LNHDA and CDR2 SQIVND (reference sequence). CDR3 coding DNA: TGTGCCAGTAGTATCGTAGGGGGTTTTCGAACCGGGGAGCTGTTTTTT. This codes for CASSIVGGFRTGELFF.

This clone has a single count. The chain employs TRBV5-1 and TRBJ2-3; 9 bases fit TRBD2. The CDR3 extends over 18 amino acids. J was trimmed by 3 bases and V by 3 bases; bases with no gene match: 14. Germline CDR1 is SGHRS and CDR2 is YFSETQ. The CDR3 bases are TGCGCCAGCAGCTCCGGACTAGCGCCCTCCCCATCGACAGATACGCAGTATTTT. Translation: CASSSGLAPSPSTDTQYF.

The chain recombines TRBV6-1 with TRBJ2-3, with 9 positions matching TRBD2. Germline V gene lookup returns CDR1 MNHNS and CDR2 SASEGT. Germline trimming cut 1 base from V and 6 bases from J; bases unmatched to any gene: 8. This CDR3 has 16 residues. CDR3 sequence: CASSEDLAGTGDTQYF. The CDR3 nucleotides read TGTGCCAGCAGTGAAGATCTAGCGGGGACTGGGGATACGCAGTATTTT.

The sample holds a few counts of this clone. The chain uses TRBV5-4 and TRBJ1-2, with 7 nucleotides matching TRBD1. Germline CDR1 SGHNT, CDR2 YYREEE (reference sequence). With V trimmed by 3 bases and J by 7 bases, 6 bases remained unmatched. The CDR3 length is 13 residues. CDR3 sequence (DNA): TGTGCCAGCAGCTCCGACAGGGCGCCTGGCTACACCTTC. This sequence encodes CASSSDRAPGYTF.

The V call is TRBV5-1, the J call TRBJ2-3; 7 nucleotides agree with TRBD1. The germline gives CDR1 SGHRS, CDR2 YFSETQ. This CDR3 is 15 amino acids long. Trimming cost V 0 bases and J 4 bases; bases outside gene matches: 5. The CDR3: CASSLERQGADTQYF. The CDR3 bases are TGCGCCAGCAGCTTGGAGCGTCAGGGGGCAGATACGCAGTATTTT.

This sequence joins TRBV24-1 and TRBJ1-5; TRBD1 aligns across 7 bases. Trimming removed 6 bases from V and 6 bases from J; junction bases left unmatched: 4. The CDR3 runs 13 residues. Looked up from germline, CDR1 is KGHDR and CDR2 is SFDVKD. The CDR3 reads CATSSRGSQPQHF. CDR3 nucleotides: TGTGCCACCAGTTCCAGGGGGAGTCAGCCCCAGCATTTT.

V gene TRBV7-9 combines with J gene TRBJ2-4; D call uncertain. The CDR3 sequence is 14 residues long. Germline CDR1 and CDR2: SEHNR and FQNEAQ (reference sequence). V was clipped by 4 bases and J by 8 bases, with 15 bases between them. This CDR3 is CASSYPSMGDIQYF. CDR3 sequence (DNA): TGTGCCAGCAGCTACCCCTCTATGGGCGACATTCAGTACTTC.

J is TRBJ2-6 and V is TRBV5-3, with a tentative D call TRBD2 (5 bases). TRBV5-3 is placed among ORFs of uncertain function. Trimming left V 6 bases short and J 0 bases short, with 7 bases between. This CDR3 is built from 14 residues. The CDR3 spells CARTRGSGANVLTF. For the CDR3, the DNA is TGTGCCAGAACCCGGGGCTCTGGGGCCAACGTCCTGACTTTC.